This T cell receptor beta chain is from a study of cytomegalovirus exposure and HLA in healthy donors. General observations from the study: In a later analysis, DRB1 alleles had the most associated TCRs; HLA-C alleles the fewest. A later analysis reportedly found that, within productive TCRs, an Asian-associated ancestry cluster had fewer N-insertions than the mean observed across the approximately 700 donors.

It was with 60 Vbeta and 13 Jbeta primers that the PCR ran. Measured with immunoSEQ multiplex PCR; TCRdb has only the in-frame clones, and not every one. The sample carries around 170,000 clones, 75% to 85% recorded once. Points on this clone: The antigen remains unidentified.

Material: PBMCs. This clonotype was sampled from a woman aged 18-35 years in good health and CMV-seronegative.

The CDR3 sequence is CASSMRGAYNEQFF. The CDR3 DNA reads as TGTGCCAGTAGTATGCGGGGGGCCTACAATGAGCAGTTCTTC. This sequence joins TRBV19 and TRBJ2-1, with 8 bases that match TRBD2. Germline CDR1 reads LNHDA; CDR2 reads SQIVND (reference sequence). Trimming cost V 3 bases and J 2 bases; bases outside gene matches: 0. The CDR3 spans 14 residues. Supplemented by reference TRBV19 and TRBJ2-1, the full variable domain reads DGGITQSPKYLFRKEGQNVTLSCEQNLNHDAMYWYRQDPGQGLRLIYYSQIVNDFQKGDIAEGYSVSREKKESFPLTVTSAQKNPTAFYLCASSMRGAYNEQFFGPGTRLTVL.